A selection of T cell receptor beta chains follows, all from one sample in a study of type 1 regulatory T cells. These TCRs are of unknown antigen specificity. Each CDR3 protein is one row after TCRdb ran MiXCR on the reads. Among 55,000 to 65,000 distinct CDR3 sequences listed, approximately 60% were seen once. Specimen: cultured non-Tr1 T cells, either the whole culture or a sorted T cell fraction (not recorded which). These TCRs come from a human donor in good health. Each CDR3 is given without its conserved first and last residue. D genes are given only for firm matches.

j_call | v_call | d_call | cdr3_aa
TRBJ2-2 | TRBV24-1 | . | ATSPRNTGELF
TRBJ1-1 | TRBV7-8 | . | ASSSRRQMNTEAF
. | TRBV11-2 | . | ASSLDRDQPQY
TRBJ2-2 | TRBV6-2/TRBV6-3 | . | ASSYYLGELF
TRBJ2-5 | TRBV6-1 | TRBD2 | ASSTPILAGGAETQY
TRBJ1-5 | TRBV20-1 | . | SATESGNQPQH
TRBJ2-1 | TRBV20-1 | TRBD2 | SARVPAGGYNEQF
TRBJ2-7 | TRBV6-5 | . | ASSSTGAGGQY
TRBJ2-5 | TRBV3-1 | . | ASSQDQASGETQY
TRBJ2-7 | TRBV5-1 | TRBD2 | ASSYGLAGQAHEQY
TRBJ2-5 | TRBV2 | TRBD1 | ASSGGQRGSETQY
TRBJ2-7 | TRBV20-1 | TRBD2 | SASRRLAGPSSYEQY
TRBJ2-4 | TRBV7-2 | . | ASSLQQAINIQY
TRBJ2-7 | TRBV27 | . | ASSLYPDYSYEQY
TRBJ2-3 | TRBV7-8 | . | ASSFDRGLGDTQY
TRBJ1-2 | TRBV6-5 | . | ASSGGRNYGYT
TRBJ2-3 | TRBV7-9 | . | ASSTSRGSPDTQY
TRBJ2-1 | TRBV20-1 | TRBD2 | SARASGRAYNEQF
TRBJ2-2 | TRBV29-1 | TRBD2 | SVGAGTRGTGGLF
TRBJ2-5 | TRBV5-6 | TRBD2 | ASSLPSGSQETQY
TRBJ2-5 | TRBV3-1 | . | ASGSGSLETQY
TRBJ2-3 | TRBV7-2 | . | ASSPLEGWTDTQY
TRBJ2-7 | TRBV15 | TRBD2 | ATSTAPGLAGGEQY
TRBJ2-7 | TRBV7-2 | . | ASSLPSRLNYEQY
TRBJ2-1 | TRBV9 | TRBD2 | ASSLAGLNEQF
TRBJ1-4 | TRBV20-1 | TRBD1 | SALPPGTGIIGEKLF
TRBJ1-3 | TRBV7-2 | . | ASRVAPLADTIY
TRBJ1-2 | TRBV9 | . | ASSVERDGYT
TRBJ1-2 | TRBV19 | TRBD1 | ASRPDRDYGYT
TRBJ2-3 | TRBV20-1 | TRBD1 | SARKTGGAQY
TRBJ2-5 | TRBV10-3 | . | AISDGQETQY
TRBJ2-3 | TRBV4-1 | . | ASSQTATDTQY
TRBJ1-2 | TRBV20-1 | . | SASNSSLYGYT
TRBJ1-1 | TRBV20-1 | TRBD1 | SVPDRGDWAF
TRBJ1-5 | TRBV19 | . | ASSTQGLSNQPQH
TRBJ2-1 | TRBV7-2 | . | ASSYRETYNEQF
TRBJ1-5 | TRBV7-8 | TRBD1 | ASSLDRGIERPQH
TRBJ1-1 | TRBV2 | TRBD1 | ASRLQGISNTEAF
TRBJ2-2 | TRBV5-5 | TRBD2 | ASSLLARTGELF
TRBJ2-1 | TRBV3-1 | . | ASSQQQGNEQF
TRBJ2-5 | TRBV6-2/TRBV6-3 | TRBD2 | ASSYLREGETQY
TRBJ2-7 | TRBV5-1 | . | ASSPEGNEQY
TRBJ2-3 | TRBV7-2 | . | ASSLATGPTDTQY
TRBJ2-5 | TRBV10-3 | . | AIGSGVETQY
TRBJ2-3 | TRBV5-5 | . | ASSFKADTQY
TRBJ2-1 | TRBV20-1 | TRBD1 | SATGTGAPNEQF
TRBJ1-3 | TRBV7-2 | . | ASSLADRISGNTIY
TRBJ2-7 | TRBV7-2 | . | ASSPTFGPYEQY
TRBJ2-1 | TRBV20-1 | . | SASRPLDEQF
TRBJ2-3 | TRBV5-1 | . | ASSLVGSGTDTQY